The sequence of this TCR beta chain was determined in a study of shared clonotypes between healthy human individuals. Using immunoSEQ multiplex PCR, the repertoire was profiled, and TCRdb retains in-frame clones only, with some absent. The sample includes millions of clones, around nine tenths of them seen just once. Germline values: CDR1 WNHNN, CDR2 SYGVQD (reference sequence). The CDR3 extends over 12 amino acids. The V end lost 9 bases, the J end lost 1 base, and 9 bases lay between the germline ends. Specimen: naive CD4+ T cells sorted from blood. Sample subset: CD45RA+ positively selected. This rearrangement joins TRBV10-1 to TRBJ2-5; D not resolved. This TCR derives from a man aged 18 to 29 in good health. The CDR3 nucleotides are TGCGCCAGAAGACAATCCCAAGAGACCCAGTACTTC. Its translation is CARRQSQETQYF.